The 10 T cell receptor beta chains below come from one sample, sequenced in a study of T cell changes during pregnancy in multiple sclerosis. Using immunoSEQ multiplex PCR, the repertoire was profiled, and TCRdb retains in-frame clones only, with some absent. The table shows 15,000 to 20,000 clones, with around 89% occurring only once. The sample in question was CD4+ T cells from peripheral blood mononuclear cells, obtained in the first trimester of pregnancy. The source of these receptors is a female donor in good health, enrolled as a control in a pregnancy study.

The CDR3 nucleotides read TGTGCCAGCAGCCTCGCGGGATCTAGCACAGATACGCAGTATTTT. This codes for CASSLAGSSTDTQYF. This chain joins TRBV7-6 and TRBJ2-3; tentatively, D is TRBD2 (6 bases). Trimming shortened V by 5 bases and J by 0 bases, and 12 bases separated the two germline ends. The CDR3 covers 15 residues. Germline CDR1 and CDR2: SGHVS and FNYEAQ.

The chain couples TRBV7-9 to TRBJ2-3; 13 positions agree with TRBD2. Looked up from germline, CDR1 is SEHNR and CDR2 is FQNEAQ (reference sequence). The V gene end was trimmed by 2 bases and the J gene end by 4 bases; junction bases not matched to a gene: 9. The CDR3 runs to 18 residues. The CDR3 DNA follows: TGTGCCAGCAGCTTACGGGGACTAGCGGGGACTCGACCAGATACGCAGTATTTT. Amino acid sequence: CASSLRGLAGTRPDTQYF.

The chain couples TRBV30 to TRBJ1-5; no definite D call. Looked up from germline, CDR1 is GTSNPN and CDR2 is SVGIG (reference sequence). V lost 0 bases and J 3 bases, leaving 6 bases between the germline ends. The CDR3 runs to 13 residues. The CDR3, as DNA: TGTGCCTGGAGTGTGGCTCTCAATCAGCCCCAGCATTTT. It translates to CAWSVALNQPQHF.

The gene calls are TRBV5-8 and TRBJ2-3; 11 bases fit TRBD2. Germline V gene lookup returns CDR1 SGHTS and CDR2 YDEGEE. The CDR3 covers 16 residues. Germline trimming cut 5 bases from V and 6 bases from J; bases unmatched to any gene: 11. CDR3 DNA sequence: TGTGCCAGCAGTGCGACTAGCGGGGCCCGAGCGGATACGCAGTATTTT. Protein: CASSATSGARADTQYF.

The gene calls are TRBV5-1 and TRBJ1-4, with a tentative D call TRBD1 (6 bases). Germline V gene lookup returns CDR1 SGHRS and CDR2 YFSETQ. Trimming removed 0 bases at V and 9 bases at J, with 6 bases between. This CDR3 contains 12 residues. CDR3 residues: CASSLGDKKLFF. CDR3 nucleotides: TGCGCCAGCAGCTTGGGGGACAAAAAACTGTTTTTT.

This sequence joins TRBV27 and TRBJ2-1; 9 nucleotides align to TRBD2. With 3 bases clipped from V and 10 bases from J, the junction kept 10 bases outside the gene matches. The CDR3 length is 15 residues. The germline gives CDR1 MNHEY, CDR2 SMNVEV (reference sequence). The CDR3 loop is CASSFGLAGFGEQFF. In DNA form, the CDR3 reads TGTGCCAGCAGTTTCGGGCTAGCGGGATTTGGCGAGCAGTTCTTC.

This rearrangement joins TRBV11-2 to TRBJ1-4; D gene uncertain. The CDR3 spans 15 residues. V gave up 1 base and J gave up 0 bases, with 6 bases separating them. Looked up from germline, CDR1 is SGHAT and CDR2 is FQNNGV. The CDR3: CASSLGAPTNEKLFF. In DNA form, the CDR3 reads TGTGCCAGCAGCTTAGGGGCGCCAACTAATGAAAAACTGTTTTTT.

The V call is TRBV19, the J call TRBJ1-2; TRBD1 might be the D (5 bases). The CDR3 has 16 amino acids. Germline loops: CDR1 LNHDA, CDR2 SQIVND (reference sequence). V shed 2 bases and J shed 3 bases, with 16 bases lying between them. The CDR3 protein is CASSIWGLPTDYGYTF. The CDR3 bases are TGTGCCAGTAGTATATGGGGCCTCCCAACAGACTATGGCTACACCTTC.

The chain has TRBV5-6 and TRBJ2-5, with 8 bases fitting TRBD1. The CDR3 totals 14 residues. With 0 bases clipped from V and 4 bases from J, the junction kept 2 bases outside the gene matches. Germline CDR1 reads SGHDT; CDR2 reads YYEEEE. The CDR3 DNA follows: TGTGCCAGCAGCTTGGGACAGGGGATAGAGACCCAGTACTTC. Translating it yields CASSLGQGIETQYF.

This rearrangement joins TRBV6-1 to TRBJ1-6; no definite D call. The CDR3 length is 16 residues. Trimming pared 0 bases from V and 4 bases from J, leaving 10 bases between. Germline loops: CDR1 MNHNS, CDR2 SASEGT. CDR3 region: CASSEALWEYNSPLHF. For the CDR3, the DNA is TGTGCCAGCAGTGAAGCGCTCTGGGAGTATAATTCACCCCTCCACTTT.